This passage covers 8 T cell receptor beta chains from one sample sequenced in a study of PD-L1 blockade in urothelial cancer. Indicated time point: peripheral blood 6 weeks after treatment start. Data came from immunoSEQ multiplex PCR; TCRdb stores just in-frame clones and leaves some out. Of 120,000 or so clones in the sample, 86% are singletons; the top ten hold 2.4%. This sample comprised PBMCs, obtained around atezolizumab (anti-PD-L1) treatment. These receptor sequences come from a man aged 50 or older with urothelial cancer.

CDR3 in DNA: TGCGCCAGCAGCTCCGGGACAGGATATTCCTACGAGCAGTACTTC. It translates to CASSSGTGYSYEQYF. The rearrangement joins TRBV5-1 to TRBJ2-7; the match to TRBD1 covers 8 bases. The V and J ends lost 3 bases and 1 base, in that order; junction bases with no gene match: 6. The CDR3 has 15 amino acids. The germline V gene has CDR1 SGHRS and CDR2 YFSETQ.

This clone came up once. The chain uses TRBV9 and TRBJ2-1; TRBD1 matches at 9 bases. The length of the CDR3 is 15 residues. CDR1 is SGDLS and CDR2 is YYNGEE in the germline V gene. J lost 7 bases, V lost 1 base, and 6 bases had no gene match. In DNA, the CDR3 is TGTGCCAGCAGCGTAACTACAGGGGGCTGGAATGAGCAGTTCTTC. Translated, it gives CASSVTTGGWNEQFF.

This chain uses TRBV7-2 with TRBJ1-6, with D maybe TRBD1 (6 bases). V was pared by 7 bases and J by 8 bases, with 15 bases between. Germline V gene lookup returns CDR1 SGHTA and CDR2 FQGNSA. This CDR3 region has 14 residues. In DNA, the CDR3 is TGTGCCAGCAAGACAGGCGGACCTTATTCACCCCTCCACTTT. Protein product: CASKTGGPYSPLHF.

The chain has TRBV19 and TRBJ1-4; 7 nucleotides line up with TRBD1. Germline loops: CDR1 LNHDA, CDR2 SQIVND (reference sequence). J lost 0 bases, V lost 4 bases, and 11 bases had no gene match. CDR3 length equals 18 residues. This chain's CDR3 is CASSTSDRDLATNEKLFF. The CDR3 DNA sequence: TGTGCCAGTAGTACGTCAGACAGGGACCTTGCAACTAATGAAAAACTGTTTTTT.

This chain links TRBV5-4 with TRBJ2-1; 9 positions agree with TRBD2. Germline trimming cut 2 bases from V and 5 bases from J; bases unmatched to any gene: 5. The CDR3 is made up of 15 amino acids. Germline lookup yields CDR1 SGHNT and CDR2 YYREEE (reference sequence). The CDR3 is CASSFSAGGNNEQFF. In DNA form, the CDR3 reads TGTGCCAGCAGCTTTTCAGCGGGAGGAAACAATGAGCAGTTCTTC.

The chain couples TRBV5-1 to TRBJ2-3; a possible D gene is TRBD2 (5 bases). The CDR3 is made up of 16 amino acids. The V end lost 4 bases, the J end lost 0 bases, and 15 bases lay between the germline ends. Germline V lookup: CDR1 SGHRS, CDR2 YFSETQ. This chain's CDR3 is CASSPSSGTSTDTQYF. The CDR3 DNA sequence: TGCGCCAGCAGCCCCAGTTCGGGAACTAGCACAGATACGCAGTATTTT.

The V call is TRBV2, the J call TRBJ1-1; 10 nucleotides match TRBD1. Germline-derived CDR1 and CDR2 are SNHLY and FYNNEI. CDR3 length: 16 residues. With 1 base clipped from V and 11 bases from J, the junction kept 13 bases outside the gene matches. The CDR3 protein is CASSEDPRGQGKAAFF. The CDR3 DNA follows: TGTGCCAGCAGTGAAGATCCCCGGGGACAGGGGAAGGCGGCTTTCTTT.

This chain connects TRBV6-5 to TRBJ2-7, with D maybe TRBD2 (6 bases). Germline CDR1 is MNHEY and CDR2 is SVGAGI. The CDR3 covers 16 residues. V was shortened by 0 bases and J by 7 bases, with 19 bases between the two germline ends. CDR3 amino acids: CASSYSKAAGSGEQYF. The CDR3, as DNA: TGTGCCAGCAGTTACTCGAAGGCCGCGGGGTCGGGGGAGCAGTACTTC.